A single sample gave rise to the 4 T cell receptor beta chains below, sequenced in a study of T cells in Graves' hyperthyroidism and ophthalmopathy. Template material for amplifying TCR beta CDR3 regions consisted of RNA transcripts. Researchers ran a first-round RT-PCR on the TCR CDR3 using the HTBI primer set. Each CDR3 protein is one row after TCRdb ran MiXCR on the multiplex PCR reads. The sample yields fewer than 550,000 distinct CDR3 sequences, 15% to 19% seen once. The specimen sequenced was blood. Receptor source: a woman between 18 and 30 years old with Graves' hyperthyroidism.

There are a few counts of this clonotype. The chain recombines TRBV6-1 with TRBJ2-7; the match to TRBD1 covers 7 bases. This CDR3 has 14 residues. CDR1 MNHNS and CDR2 SASEGT come from the germline V gene. J gave up 3 bases and V 7 bases, and 9 bases lay outside the gene matches. CDR3 DNA sequence: TGTGCCAGCAATAAGGGACAGATACTCTACGAGCAGTACTTC. It yields the protein CASNKGQILYEQYF.

There are a few counts of this clonotype. V usage is TRBV10-3 and J usage is TRBJ2-3; D call uncertain. Germline loops: CDR1 ENHRY, CDR2 SYGVKD. Trimming shortened V by 5 bases and J by 0 bases, and 15 bases separated the two germline ends. The CDR3 length is 16 residues. The CDR3: CAISPGPATSTDTQYF. CDR3 DNA sequence: TGTGCCATCAGTCCCGGTCCTGCGACTAGCACAGATACGCAGTATTTT.

This clonotype was counted many times. J is TRBJ2-7 and V is TRBV11-2; tentatively, D is TRBD1 (6 bases). V was pared by 5 bases and J by 5 bases, with 10 bases between. The CDR3 spans 12 residues. Germline loops: CDR1 SGHAT, CDR2 FQNNGV. The CDR3 spells CASSPGAHEQYF. The CDR3 DNA follows: TGTGCCAGCAGCCCAGGGGCTCACGAGCAGTACTTC.

There are many counts of this clonotype. The V gene is TRBV7-9, the J gene TRBJ2-7; D is uncertain. The germline CDR1 and CDR2 sequences are SEHNR and FQNEAQ (reference sequence). The CDR3 has 15 residues. V lost 7 bases to trimming and J lost 6 bases, with 22 bases between them. In nucleotides, the CDR3 is TGTGCCAGCACCTTGGGCAAGTACACACTACTCGAGCAGTACTTC. Its protein is CASTLGKYTLLEQYF.